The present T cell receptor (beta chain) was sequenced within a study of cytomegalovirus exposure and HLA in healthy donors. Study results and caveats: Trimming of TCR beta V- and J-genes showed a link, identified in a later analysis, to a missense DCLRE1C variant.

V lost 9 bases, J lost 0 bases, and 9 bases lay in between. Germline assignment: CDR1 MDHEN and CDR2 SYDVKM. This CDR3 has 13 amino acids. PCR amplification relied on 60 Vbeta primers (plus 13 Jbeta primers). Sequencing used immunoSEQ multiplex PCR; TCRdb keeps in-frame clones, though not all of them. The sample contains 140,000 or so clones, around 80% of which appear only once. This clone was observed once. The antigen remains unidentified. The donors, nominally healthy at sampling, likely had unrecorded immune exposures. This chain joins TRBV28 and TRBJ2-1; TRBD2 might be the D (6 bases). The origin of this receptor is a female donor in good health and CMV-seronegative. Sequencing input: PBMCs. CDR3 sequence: CASRGSSYNEQFF. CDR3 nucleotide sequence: TGTGCCAGTCGGGGGAGCTCCTACAATGAGCAGTTCTTC.